Below are 22 T cell receptor beta chains sequenced from a single sample in a study of blood T cell repertoires in COVID-19. Repertoires were generated with immunoSEQ multiplex PCR, while TCRdb's copy carries only in-frame clones and drops some. This table holds over 200,000 clones, over 80% found once. The sequenced sample was peripheral blood. These receptor sequences come from a young man with COVID-19, enrolled during active disease.

The V call is TRBV7-9, the J call TRBJ2-3; TRBD2 agrees at 10 bases. Losses at the gene ends were 5 bases for V and 6 bases for J; bases not matched to a gene: 5. Per germline, CDR1 SEHNR and CDR2 FQNEAQ (reference sequence). The length of the CDR3 is 14 residues. This chain's CDR3 is CASSPSGRADTQYF. For the CDR3, the DNA is TGTGCCAGCAGCCCGAGCGGGAGGGCCGATACGCAGTATTTT.

This chain links TRBV28 with TRBJ2-3; the match to TRBD1 covers 10 bases. With V trimmed by 6 bases and J by 4 bases, 1 base remained unmatched. This CDR3 has 13 residues. Germline CDR1 MDHEN, CDR2 SYDVKM. CDR3 sequence reads: CASRGQGPDTQYF. Here the CDR3 DNA reads TGTGCCAGCAGGGGACAGGGGCCAGATACGCAGTATTTT. The entire variable domain, with the rest obtained from reference TRBV28 and TRBJ2-3, is as follows: DVKVTQSSRYLVKRTGEKVFLECVQDMDHENMFWYRQDPGLGLRLIYFSYDVKMKEKGDIPEGYSVSREKKERFSLILESASTNQTSMYLCASRGQGPDTQYFGPGTRLTVL.

The CDR3 reads CAASGGGEFTDTQYF. The CDR3 DNA is TGTGCCGCTTCGGGCGGGGGGGAGTTTACAGATACGCAGTATTTT. The chain has TRBV19 and TRBJ2-3; 9 bases align to TRBD2. CDR1 and CDR2 from the germline V gene are LNHDA and SQIVND (reference sequence). The ends lost 11 bases at V and 3 bases at J; junction bases unmatched: 12. The CDR3 has 15 residues.

This clone is deemed medium-sized. In nucleotides, the CDR3 is TGTGCCAGCAGCCCTCGGTCAACGGGACAAAACACCGGGGAGCTGTTTTTT. This codes for CASSPRSTGQNTGELFF. J is TRBJ2-2 and V is TRBV7-9; perhaps TRBD1 as D (6 bases). The CDR3 has 17 amino acids. Germline CDR1 SEHNR, CDR2 FQNEAQ (reference sequence). V lost 5 bases and J 2 bases, leaving 18 bases between the germline ends.

This chain links TRBV19 with TRBJ1-2, with D possibly TRBD1 on 6 matching bases. Trimming left V 3 bases short and J 1 base short, with 12 bases between. The length of the CDR3 is 15 residues. Germline V gene lookup returns CDR1 LNHDA and CDR2 SQIVND (reference sequence). CDR3 loop: CASSISGAGNYGYTF. CDR3 bases: TGTGCCAGTAGTATCTCAGGGGCTGGTAACTATGGCTACACCTTC. Supplemented by reference TRBV19 and TRBJ1-2, the full variable domain reads DGGITQSPKYLFRKEGQNVTLSCEQNLNHDAMYWYRQDPGQGLRLIYYSQIVNDFQKGDIAEGYSVSREKKESFPLTVTSAQKNPTAFYLCASSISGAGNYGYTFGSGTRLTVV.

This chain uses TRBV18 with TRBJ1-4; D uncertain. Germline V gene lookup returns CDR1 KGHSH and CDR2 LQKENI. Trimming removed 2 bases from V and 5 bases from J, with 6 bases in between. The CDR3 is made up of 13 amino acids. CDR3 nucleotide sequence: TGTGCCAGCTCACCAGTCGGGAATGAAAAACTGTTTTTT. It specifies CASSPVGNEKLFF.

This clone was found once. This chain connects TRBV30 to TRBJ1-5; possible D gene TRBD1, 5 bases. V shed 0 bases and J shed 7 bases, with 10 bases lying between them. Germline CDR1 is GTSNPN and CDR2 is SVGIG (reference sequence). CDR3 length: 13 amino acids. The CDR3 nucleotides read TGTGCCTGGAGTGTAGGAGGGGTGCAGCCCCAGCATTTT. It is translated as CAWSVGGVQPQHF.

The chain carries TRBV2 and TRBJ1-1, with a tentative D call TRBD1 (5 bases). V lost 5 bases and J lost 1, with 11 bases in between. This CDR3 has 14 amino acids. Germline V gives CDR1 SNHLY, CDR2 FYNNEI. In DNA form, the CDR3 reads TGTGCCAGCAGTCGACAGTTCCCGAACACTGAAGCTTTCTTT. Translation gives CASSRQFPNTEAFF.

This chain uses TRBV28 with TRBJ2-2; D is undetermined. The CDR3 loop spans 11 amino acids. V dropped 10 bases and J dropped 6 bases, with 9 bases sitting between them. Germline CDR1 and CDR2: MDHEN and SYDVKM. This chain's CDR3 is CATRLSGELFF. The CDR3 bases are TGTGCCACCCGTCTGTCCGGGGAGCTGTTTTTT.

The gene calls are TRBV2 and TRBJ2-5; TRBD1 might be the D (5 bases). The germline gives CDR1 SNHLY, CDR2 FYNNEI. The length of the CDR3 is 13 residues. Between the trimmed V and J ends, which lost 8 bases and 7 bases, there was a span of 17 bases. CDR3 bases: TGTGCCAGCCGTGGGGTATTACAGGCGACCCAGTACTTC. Translation: CASRGVLQATQYF.

The V gene is TRBV7-2, the J gene TRBJ2-3; 14 positions match TRBD2. This CDR3 has 18 amino acids. With V trimmed by 4 bases and J by 5 bases, 11 bases remained unmatched. Germline V gene data show CDR1 as SGHTA and CDR2 as FQGNSA. The CDR3 DNA follows: TGTGCCAGCAGCTCGGGTAGACTAGCGGGAGGGTCGGGAGATACGCAGTATTTT. This codes for CASSSGRLAGGSGDTQYF.

The V call is TRBV7-3, the J call TRBJ1-2; 9 nucleotides match TRBD1. The CDR3 is made up of 16 amino acids. After removal of 5 bases from V and 4 bases from J, the junction contained 11 bases not matched to a gene. Germline V gives CDR1 SGHTA, CDR2 FQGTGA. CDR3 sequence (DNA): TGTGCCAGCAGCCCTGGGGAGGACAGGGGCCTCTATGGCTACACCTTC. This translates into CASSPGEDRGLYGYTF.

The chain uses TRBV27 and TRBJ2-7; perhaps TRBD2 as D (6 bases). CDR1 is MNHEY, CDR2 SMNVEV, per germline (reference sequence). V was clipped by 9 bases and J by 0 bases, with 21 bases between them. The CDR3 has 16 amino acids. Written as DNA, the CDR3 is TGTGCCAGTGCCCGCCCCAGGCGGGAAAGCTCCTACGAGCAGTACTTC. This encodes CASARPRRESSYEQYF.

The chain links TRBV18 to TRBJ1-2, with 10 bases matching TRBD1. Trimming cost V 6 bases and J 6 bases; bases outside gene matches: 7. The CDR3 is made up of 14 amino acids. In germline, CDR1 is KGHSH, CDR2 LQKENI. CDR3 in DNA: TGTGCCAGCTCCCCAGACAGGGGGCGGGATGGCTACACCTTC. It is translated as CASSPDRGRDGYTF.

V gene TRBV7-7 combines with J gene TRBJ2-1, with D possibly TRBD2 on 6 matching bases. This CDR3 comprises 14 residues. The germline V and J ends were trimmed by 4 bases and 5 bases, with 12 bases remaining between them. Germline CDR1 reads SSHAT; CDR2 reads FNYEAQ (reference sequence). CDR3 coding DNA: TGTGCCAGCAGCTCCCTAACGGGAGACAATGAGCAGTTCTTC. Its translation is CASSSLTGDNEQFF.

The gene calls are TRBV12-3 or TRBV12-4 and TRBJ1-1, with D possibly being TRBD1 (5 bases). V was clipped by 1 base and J by 5 bases, with 8 bases between them. This CDR3 comprises 13 residues. The CDR3: CASSLGGGTEAFF. The DNA of the CDR3 is TGTGCCAGCAGTTTAGGGGGGGGAACTGAAGCTTTCTTT.

The chain has TRBV6-5 and TRBJ1-5; D unresolved. Trimming took off 3 bases at V and 2 bases at J, with 5 bases between the two ends. The CDR3 runs to 13 residues. CDR1 and CDR2 from the germline V gene are MNHEY and SVGAGI. The chain's CDR3 is CASSYGGNQPQHF. The CDR3, as DNA: TGTGCCAGCAGTTATGGAGGCAATCAGCCCCAGCATTTT.

This chain links TRBV18 with TRBJ2-3; D unresolved. Germline CDR1 and CDR2: KGHSH and LQKENI. Trimming stripped 1 base from V and 2 bases from J, with 7 bases between. The CDR3 runs 14 residues. CDR3: CASSPQRATDTQYF. The CDR3 DNA reads as TGTGCCAGCTCACCACAAAGAGCCACAGATACGCAGTATTTT.

The rearrangement uses TRBV5-1 and TRBJ2-7; D uncertain. Germline V gives CDR1 SGHRS, CDR2 YFSETQ. The CDR3 is 14 residues long. V lost 2 bases and J 2 bases, leaving 11 bases between the germline ends. As DNA, the CDR3 is TGCGCCAGCAGCTTCTTCCCGGGTACCTACGAGCAGTACTTC. This gives the protein CASSFFPGTYEQYF.

V gene TRBV15 combines with J gene TRBJ2-1; the match to TRBD1 covers 10 bases. Looked up from germline, CDR1 is LNHNV and CDR2 is YYDKDF (reference sequence). The CDR3 has 19 amino acids. Unmatched junction bases numbered 10, after V lost 0 bases and J lost 2 bases. This CDR3 is CATSREGTGVAPPYNEQFF. The CDR3 DNA reads TGTGCCACCAGCAGAGAAGGGACAGGGGTTGCCCCCCCCTACAATGAGCAGTTCTTC.

This clone was picked up one time. The rearrangement joins TRBV5-6 to TRBJ2-4, with 7 positions matching TRBD2. Germline values: CDR1 SGHDT, CDR2 YYEEEE. The CDR3 has 15 amino acids. V was pared by 3 bases and J by 6 bases, with 9 bases of the junction left unmatched. In DNA form, the CDR3 reads TGTGCCAGCAGCTCGGAACGAGCGGGGATAAACATTCAGTACTTC. Residues: CASSSERAGINIQYF.

V and J are TRBV7-9 and TRBJ1-3; D unresolved. The length of the CDR3 is 15 residues. The V gene's germline CDR1 is SEHNR and CDR2 FQNEAQ (reference sequence). Trimming left V 5 bases short and J 0 bases short, with 11 bases between. The CDR3 protein is CASSRGSSSGNTIYF. The CDR3 bases are TGTGCCAGCAGCAGAGGGTCCTCCTCTGGAAACACCATATATTTT.